The 27 T cell receptor beta chains below all came from one sample that was sequenced in a study of cytomegalovirus exposure and HLA in healthy donors (dated by TCRdb to 2016 to 2017). The library was prepared using the immunoSEQ multiplex PCR assay. A mixture of 60 forward primers for TCR Vbeta segments and 13 reverse primers for TCR Jbeta segments was used in the multiplex PCR. Held by TCRdb, this immuneACCESS table contains in-frame sequences only and omits some clones. Under half of the omission traces to an unresolved V gene where checked; the cause of the rest is unknown. Counted in this sample were 95,000 to 110,000 clones; around 73% of them appeared once. Roughly 8.2% of the sample goes to the ten largest clones. Sequences were obtained from PBMCs. Source of these receptors: a young man in good health and CMV-seronegative.

The chain employs TRBV5-1 and TRBJ2-1; the D gene is possibly TRBD1 (5 bases). Germline values: CDR1 SGHRS, CDR2 YFSETQ. The CDR3 length is 15 residues. V lost 4 bases and J lost 8, with 19 bases in between. The CDR3 region is CASSIPQGSGDEQFF. The CDR3 nucleotides are TGCGCCAGCAGCATACCCCAGGGTTCGGGTGATGAGCAGTTCTTC.

The CDR3 sequence: CASSRGGNNEQFF. CDR3 in DNA: TGTGCCAGCTCACGGGGAGGGAACAATGAGCAGTTCTTC. V is TRBV18 and J is TRBJ2-1; 7 nucleotides line up with TRBD2. CDR3 length: 13 residues. With V trimmed by 4 bases and J by 5 bases, 2 bases remained unmatched. CDR1 is KGHSH and CDR2 is LQKENI in the germline V gene.

The V gene is TRBV18, the J gene TRBJ2-3; 12 bases map to TRBD1. Germline CDR1 is KGHSH and CDR2 is LQKENI. V lost 6 bases, J lost 3 bases, and 10 bases stayed unmatched. This CDR3 is built from 17 residues. The CDR3 loop reads CASSPRDRGLGTDTQYF. CDR3 coding DNA: TGTGCCAGCTCTCCCCGGGACAGGGGGCTAGGGACAGATACGCAGTATTTT.

The chain joins TRBV7-8 to TRBJ1-6; D is unclear. Trimming removed 4 bases from V and 10 bases from J, with 14 bases in between. Germline CDR1 SGHVS, CDR2 FQNEAQ. The CDR3 spans 14 residues. The CDR3, as DNA: TGTGCCAGCAGCTCGACTCTCGGAGCCTCACCCCTCCACTTT. Protein: CASSSTLGASPLHF.

The chain recombines TRBV7-9 with TRBJ2-7; TRBD2 is a possible D gene (6 bases). Per germline, CDR1 SEHNR and CDR2 FQNEAQ (reference sequence). V lost 5 bases and J lost 2, with 13 bases in between. The CDR3 loop spans 14 amino acids. The CDR3 loop is CASSPRGGPYEQYF. The CDR3 nucleotides are TGTGCCAGCAGCCCCAGAGGAGGGCCCTACGAGCAGTACTTC.

The J gene is TRBJ2-3, the V gene TRBV2; a weak D match, TRBD2 (7 bases). The V gene's germline CDR1 is SNHLY and CDR2 FYNNEI. The V and J ends lost 7 bases and 5 bases respectively, with 10 bases between them. The CDR3 sequence is 12 residues long. CDR3 amino acids: CASTGGLDTQYF. The CDR3 nucleotides read TGTGCCAGCACCGGGGGGCTAGATACGCAGTATTTT.

The chain carries TRBV28 and TRBJ2-7; 9 bases match TRBD1. The ends lost 6 bases at V and 2 bases at J; junction bases unmatched: 8. This CDR3 is 15 amino acids long. CDR1 and CDR2 from the germline V gene are MDHEN and SYDVKM. CDR3 in DNA: TGTGCCAGCAGGGGAACCGGGACAGGGCCCTACGAGCAGTACTTC. Translating gives CASRGTGTGPYEQYF.

V and J are TRBV6-6 and TRBJ1-2; 7 nucleotides align to TRBD1. Germline CDR1 reads MNHNY; CDR2 reads SVGAGI (reference sequence). The CDR3 contains 13 residues. With V trimmed by 1 base and J by 5 bases, 1 base remained unmatched. The CDR3: CASSYYRGYGYTF. The CDR3 DNA sequence: TGTGCCAGCAGTTACTACAGGGGATATGGCTACACCTTC.

This clone qualifies as medium-sized. V and J are TRBV5-1 and TRBJ2-5, with D uncertain. The V gene lost 8 bases and the J gene lost 2 bases, with 19 bases spanning the gap. The CDR3 is made up of 15 amino acids. From germline, CDR1 is SGHRS and CDR2 YFSETQ. In DNA form, the CDR3 reads TGCGCCAGTAAGGAGTCCCCGGCTAATCAAGAGACCCAGTACTTC. Its translation is CASKESPANQETQYF.

The chain combines TRBV5-6 with TRBJ2-1; TRBD2 matches at 7 bases. CDR3 length: 12 residues. V lost 7 bases and J lost 7; bases outside the gene matches: 5. Germline loops: CDR1 SGHDT, CDR2 YYEEEE. In nucleotides, the CDR3 is TGTGCCAGCTTACTGGGGGGGAATGAGCAGTTCTTC. This translates into CASLLGGNEQFF. Full variable domain (outside the CDR3, taken from reference TRBV5-6 and TRBJ2-1): DAGVTQSPTHLIKTRGQQVTLRCSPKSGHDTVSWYQQALGQGPQFIFQYYEEEERQRGNFPDRFSGHQFPNYSSELNVNALLLGDSALYLCASLLGGNEQFFGPGTRLTVL.

About this clone itself: Mismatch with germline at one junction end may stem from a read error. The V call is TRBV7-9, the J call TRBJ1-2; D might be TRBD1 (6 bases). CDR3 length equals 13 residues. The germline V gene has CDR1 SEHNR and CDR2 FQNEAQ (reference sequence). The DNA of the CDR3 is TGTTCCAGCAGCTCGGGGGGGCTTAATGGCTACACCTTC. This codes for CSSSSGGLNGYTF.

The chain is built from TRBV5-5 and TRBJ1-1, with TRBD1 matching over 9 bases. V trimming: 4 bases; J trimming: 10 bases; junction bases outside the gene matches: 14. The V gene's germline CDR1 is SGHKS and CDR2 YYEKEE (reference sequence). CDR3 length: 15 amino acids. For the CDR3, the DNA is TGTGCCAGCAGCAAGAGCACAGGGGGCAATTTGCTAGCTTTCTTT. Protein: CASSKSTGGNLLAFF.

The J gene is TRBJ2-1, the V gene TRBV30, with 9 positions matching TRBD2. The germline V gene has CDR1 GTSNPN and CDR2 SVGIG (reference sequence). Trimming took 1 base from V and 4 from J; bases not matched to a gene: 5. CDR3 size: 15 residues. CDR3 nucleotides: TGTGCCTGGAGTGGCCGAGCGGGAGGATACAATGAGCAGTTCTTC. Protein sequence: CAWSGRAGGYNEQFF.

The DNA of the CDR3 is TGTGCCAGCGACAGCCGAGAGCAGTACTTC. Amino acids: CASDSREQYF. The chain joins TRBV6-1 to TRBJ2-7, with D perhaps TRBD1 (5 bases). The CDR3 runs 10 residues. Per the germline V gene, CDR1 is MNHNS and CDR2 is SASEGT. Trimming removed 8 bases from V and 7 bases from J, with 9 bases in between.

Only a few counts were recorded for this clone. The V and J genes are TRBV6-4 and TRBJ2-5; a possible D gene is TRBD2 (7 bases). The end of the DNA fits TRBJ2-7 better, so the J call may be wrong. Germline CDR1 is MRHNA and CDR2 is SNTAGT. The CDR3 runs to 15 residues. CDR3 in DNA: TGTGCCAGCAGTGATATTCTCAGGGAGGGGGACGAGCAGTACTTC. It is translated as CASSDILREGDEQYF.

The chain joins TRBV28 to TRBJ1-4, with D maybe TRBD1 (5 bases). This CDR3 comprises 14 residues. V was trimmed by 5 bases and J by 8 bases, leaving 15 bases between them. The germline V gene has CDR1 MDHEN and CDR2 SYDVKM. CDR3 region: CASSDPISGEKLFF. The CDR3 DNA reads as TGTGCCAGCAGTGACCCAATTTCAGGGGAAAAACTGTTTTTT.

This clone was observed once. J is TRBJ2-1 and V is TRBV19; D is perhaps TRBD2 (5 bases). This CDR3 comprises 14 residues. Germline-derived CDR1 and CDR2 are LNHDA and SQIVND (reference sequence). The V end was cut by 4 bases, the J end by 1 base, with 8 bases between. DNA for the CDR3: TGTGCCAGTAGTAAGGGCGGGTCCTACAATGAGCAGTTCTTC. Residues: CASSKGGSYNEQFF. Supplemented by reference TRBV19 and TRBJ2-1, the full variable domain reads DGGITQSPKYLFRKEGQNVTLSCEQNLNHDAMYWYRQDPGQGLRLIYYSQIVNDFQKGDIAEGYSVSREKKESFPLTVTSAQKNPTAFYLCASSKGGSYNEQFFGPGTRLTVL.

Concerning this clone itself: Mismatch with germline at one junction end may stem from a read error. The rearrangement uses TRBV7-9 and TRBJ1-1; no definite D call. Germline-derived CDR1 and CDR2 are SEHNR and FQNEAQ (reference sequence). The CDR3 is made up of 19 amino acids. The CDR3 DNA sequence: TGTTCCAGCAGCCCCCATATTGCCCGCGGTGGTGGCATGAACACTGAAGCTTTCTTT. It is translated as CSSSPHIARGGGMNTEAFF.

The V and J genes are TRBV30 and TRBJ2-5; 10 bases line up with TRBD2. V lost 1 base and J lost 7; bases outside the gene matches: 12. This CDR3 spans 16 amino acids. The V gene's germline CDR1 is GTSNPN and CDR2 SVGIG (reference sequence). CDR3 protein: CAWSDSGTSASLTQYF. Written as DNA, the CDR3 is TGTGCCTGGAGTGACTCCGGGACTAGCGCTTCGCTGACCCAGTACTTC.

This clone was recorded a few times. The V and J genes are TRBV30 and TRBJ2-5, with D tentatively TRBD1 (6 bases). The CDR3 is made up of 13 amino acids. Germline CDR1 GTSNPN, CDR2 SVGIG (reference sequence). The V end was cut by 0 bases, the J end by 5 bases, with 10 bases between. CDR3 nucleotides: TGTGCCTGGAGTGTAGGGGGTTGGGAGACCCAGTACTTC. Its translation: CAWSVGGWETQYF.

This clone was detected only a few times. The chain links TRBV30 to TRBJ2-5; a possible D gene is TRBD1 (7 bases). The CDR3 extends over 15 amino acids. The germline V gene has CDR1 GTSNPN and CDR2 SVGIG (reference sequence). V lost 5 bases and J 9 bases, leaving 25 bases between the germline ends. The CDR3 DNA sequence: TGTGCCTGGCCCATAGGGACAGCCGGGAGAATTCCCCAGTACTTC. Its protein product is CAWPIGTAGRIPQYF.

A few counts support this clone. Other nucleotide sequences from this sample produce the same CDR3. The gene calls are TRBV20-1 and TRBJ2-1; no reliable D call. Trimming cost V 2 bases and J 3 bases, with 2 bases left between them. The CDR3 extends over 11 amino acids. Germline V gives CDR1 DFQATT, CDR2 SNEGSKA (reference sequence). CDR3 sequence: CSARLYNEQFF. The CDR3 region has the DNA TGCAGTGCTAGACTCTACAATGAGCAGTTCTTC.

The rearrangement links TRBV13 to TRBJ2-7, with D perhaps matching TRBD1 (6 bases). V shed 6 bases and J shed 6 bases, with 21 bases lying between them. The CDR3 spans 15 residues. In germline, CDR1 is PRHDT, CDR2 FYEKMQ (reference sequence). For the CDR3, the DNA is TGTGCCAGCAGTTATAACCGGGACACTGGGGGCGAGCAGTACTTC. This gives the protein CASSYNRDTGGEQYF.

V gene TRBV7-9 combines with J gene TRBJ1-2; D not resolved. V lost 1 base to trimming and J lost 7 bases, with 7 bases between them. Germline V gene data show CDR1 as SEHNR and CDR2 as FQNEAQ (reference sequence). The length of the CDR3 is 12 residues. The CDR3 here is CASSLGTRGYTF. Written as DNA, the CDR3 is TGTGCCAGCAGCTTAGGTACACGTGGCTACACCTTC.

This clone was detected only a few times. The J gene is TRBJ1-6, the V gene TRBV29-1; D is perhaps TRBD1 (5 bases). CDR3 length equals 15 residues. In germline, CDR1 is SQVTM, CDR2 ANQGSEA. V was trimmed by 6 bases and J by 2 bases, leaving 14 bases between them. The CDR3 protein is CSVRSGLAYNSPLHF. The CDR3 region has the DNA TGCAGCGTCCGGTCAGGGTTGGCCTATAATTCACCCCTCCACTTT.

About this clone: The junction does not match germline at one end; this may be a read error. This rearrangement joins TRBV7-9 to TRBJ2-7; D possibly corresponds to TRBD1 (6 bases). The CDR3 has 14 residues. In germline, CDR1 is SEHNR, CDR2 FQNEAQ (reference sequence). The CDR3 DNA sequence: TGTACCAGCAGCTTCCCACGGGACACCTACGAGCAGTACTTC. Translation gives CTSSFPRDTYEQYF. Based on the CDR3 plus reference TRBV7-9 and TRBJ2-7, the full variable domain is DTGVSQNPRHKITKRGQNVTFRCDPISEHNRLYWYRQTLGQGPEFLTYFQNEAQLEKSRLLSDRFSAERPKGSFSTLEIQRTEQGDSAMYLCTSSFPRDTYEQYFGPGTRLTVT.

The chain couples TRBV7-9 to TRBJ2-5; 15 nucleotides match TRBD2. CDR1 is SEHNR and CDR2 is FQNEAQ in the germline V gene (reference sequence). Germline trimming cut 5 bases from V and 3 bases from J; bases unmatched to any gene: 7. CDR3 length: 17 residues. CDR3 loop: CASSRWTSGRVKETQYF. Written as DNA, the CDR3 is TGTGCCAGCAGCAGATGGACTAGCGGGAGGGTCAAAGAGACCCAGTACTTC.